The 15 T cell receptor beta chains in this list originate from one sample, sequenced in a study of long-term antiretroviral therapy in people with HIV. The assay used was immunoSEQ (version v3.0), run at survey level. Assay used: immunoSEQ multiplex PCR; TCRdb lists only in-frame clones, some missing. The sample carries 20,000 to 25,000 clones, 65% to 85% recorded once. The material was unsorted PBMCs, obtained 3 years after starting antiretroviral therapy. These receptors came from a man aged 18 to 29 with HIV.

In this sample, this clone turned up a few times. The chain has TRBV4-2 and TRBJ1-5, with a tentative D call TRBD1 (6 bases). Per germline, CDR1 LGHNA and CDR2 YNFKEQ. The CDR3 is 15 amino acids. The germline V and J ends were trimmed by 0 bases and 7 bases, with 13 bases remaining between them. CDR3 region: CASSQDTGSRQPQHF. The CDR3 DNA sequence: TGTGCCAGCAGCCAAGATACAGGGTCGAGGCAGCCCCAGCATTTT.

This chain joins TRBV5-4 and TRBJ2-4, with D possibly being TRBD2 (5 bases). The CDR3 length is 16 residues. The germline V and J ends were trimmed by 3 bases and 0 bases, with 13 bases remaining between them. Germline loops: CDR1 SGHNT, CDR2 YYREEE (reference sequence). This chain's CDR3 is CASSSPGELAKNIQYF. The CDR3 nucleotides are TGTGCCAGCAGCTCCCCCGGGGAGTTAGCCAAAAACATTCAGTACTTC.

The chain couples TRBV7-9 to TRBJ2-3; 7 bases map to TRBD2. This CDR3 is built from 15 residues. Germline V gene data show CDR1 as SEHNR and CDR2 as FQNEAQ (reference sequence). The V segment lost 3 bases and the J segment 0 bases; nucleotides outside the gene matches: 3. This CDR3 is CASSFRGVSTDTQYF. DNA for the CDR3: TGTGCCAGCAGCTTTCGGGGGGTTAGCACAGATACGCAGTATTTT.

The chain has TRBV6-1 and TRBJ2-1; 9 bases are shared with TRBD2. This CDR3 has 15 amino acids. The junction had 0 bases not matched to a gene; V was cut back by 0 bases and J by 3 bases. Germline V lookup: CDR1 MNHNS, CDR2 SASEGT. The CDR3 DNA sequence: TGTGCCAGCAGTGAAGCTAGCGGGGGCTACAATGAGCAGTTCTTC. Its protein is CASSEASGGYNEQFF.

The chain employs TRBV11-2 and TRBJ2-5; 8 bases are shared with TRBD2. Germline CDR1 SGHAT, CDR2 FQNNGV. The CDR3 extends over 15 amino acids. Trimming took 5 bases from V and 5 from J; bases not matched to a gene: 10. CDR3 region: CASSAMAGGTETQYF. The CDR3 coding sequence is TGTGCCAGCAGCGCAATGGCGGGGGGAACGGAGACCCAGTACTTC.

V is TRBV7-6 and J is TRBJ1-1; D unresolved. Trimming took 2 bases from V and 1 from J, leaving 5 bases between them. The CDR3 is 13 amino acids. The V gene's germline CDR1 is SGHVS and CDR2 FNYEAQ. The CDR3 nucleotides are TGTGCCAGCAGCTTACGGGGGAACACTGAAGCTTTCTTT. It yields the protein CASSLRGNTEAFF. The full variable domain, completed using reference TRBV7-6 and TRBJ1-1, is GAGVSQSPRYKVTKRGQDVALRCDPISGHVSLYWYRQALGQGPEFLTYFNYEAQQDKSGLPNDRFSAERPEGSISTLTIQRTEQRDSAMYRCASSLRGNTEAFFGQGTRLTVV.

The chain joins TRBV4-1 to TRBJ1-1; TRBD1 matches at 7 bases. This CDR3 region has 16 residues. With V trimmed by 3 bases and J by 1 base, 8 bases remained unmatched. Germline lookup yields CDR1 MGHRA and CDR2 YSYEKL. The DNA of the CDR3 is TGCGCCAGCAGCCAGCCGAGGACAGGCCCGAACACTGAAGCTTTCTTT. This sequence encodes CASSQPRTGPNTEAFF.

DNA of the CDR3: TGTGCCAGCAGTTTGCCTCTCTCTGGAAACACCATATATTTT. Residues: CASSLPLSGNTIYF. The V call is TRBV28, the J call TRBJ1-3, with unresolved D. CDR1 and CDR2 (germline): MDHEN, SYDVKM. The ends were cut back, 3 bases at V and 0 bases at J, with 6 bases in the middle. There are 14 residues in the CDR3.

This chain joins TRBV2 and TRBJ2-7; a weak D match, TRBD2 (5 bases). Germline loops: CDR1 SNHLY, CDR2 FYNNEI. This CDR3 region has 13 residues. The V end was cut by 4 bases, the J end by 5 bases, with 12 bases between. Written as DNA, the CDR3 is TGTGCCAGCAGTGCCGGGGTCCCCAACGAGCAGTACGTC. This gives the protein CASSAGVPNEQYV.

The chain joins TRBV28 to TRBJ2-3, with D uncertain. In germline, CDR1 is MDHEN, CDR2 SYDVKM. The germline V and J ends were trimmed by 3 bases and 10 bases, with 8 bases remaining between them. The CDR3 has 11 residues. The CDR3 DNA is TGTGCCAGCAGTTTCTCACGGTCGCAGTATTTT. Translating it yields CASSFSRSQYF.

The gene calls are TRBV30 and TRBJ2-5; no clear D gene. This CDR3 has 11 residues. V was trimmed by 2 bases and J by 11 bases, leaving 12 bases between them. Germline V gives CDR1 GTSNPN, CDR2 SVGIG (reference sequence). The chain's CDR3 is CAWSTNDEQYF. The CDR3 region has the DNA TGTGCCTGGAGTACTAACGATGAGCAGTACTTC.

The chain carries TRBV6-5 and TRBJ2-7; TRBD1 matches at 8 bases. The junction had 9 bases not matched to a gene; V was cut back by 5 bases and J by 3 bases. The CDR3 covers 15 residues. Germline values: CDR1 MNHEY, CDR2 SVGAGI. This CDR3 reads CASSPGTGDLYEQYF. In nucleotides, the CDR3 is TGTGCCAGCAGTCCCGGGACAGGAGACCTCTACGAGCAGTACTTC.

The chain combines TRBV18 with TRBJ1-5, with 10 bases aligning to TRBD1. V shed 3 bases and J 9 bases; nucleotides not matched to a gene: 8. The CDR3 extends over 15 amino acids. CDR1 KGHSH and CDR2 LQKENI come from the germline V gene. The CDR3 region has the DNA TGTGCCAGCTCACCCGGACAGGGGGGATCAGGGCCCCAGCATTTT. Residues: CASSPGQGGSGPQHF. Supplemented by reference TRBV18 and TRBJ1-5, the full variable domain reads NAGVMQNPRHLVRRRGQEARLRCSPMKGHSHVYWYRQLPEEGLKFMVYLQKENIIDESGMPKERFSAEFPKEGPSILRIQQVVRGDSAAYFCASSPGQGGSGPQHFGDGTRLSIL.

V is TRBV27 and J is TRBJ2-6, with D uncertain. Trimming pared 4 bases from V and 0 bases from J, leaving 4 bases between. The germline gives CDR1 MNHEY, CDR2 SMNVEV (reference sequence). The length of the CDR3 is 14 residues. The CDR3 DNA is TGTGCCAGCAGTTCTGGCTCTGGGGCCAACGTCCTGACTTTC. Its protein is CASSSGSGANVLTF.

CDR3 sequence reads: CASSEGQSYSPLHF. The CDR3 nucleotides are TGTGCCAGCAGTGAAGGGCAGAGTTATTCACCCCTCCACTTT. The rearrangement joins TRBV2 to TRBJ1-6; no clear D. Germline CDR1 and CDR2: SNHLY and FYNNEI. V was pared by 1 base and J by 8 bases, with 9 bases between. The CDR3 contains 14 residues.